The entry below describes one TCR beta chain. This clone was observed at least ten times. The antigen this receptor binds is unknown. Base quality data are lacking; no much larger clone is found one base away. The data belong to a study of shared clonotypes between healthy human individuals (dated by TCRdb to the early 2020s). For the study in its entirety: Three men and a couple of women, aged 18 to 49 years, made up the cohort. To estimate repertoire size and how much clonotype sharing occurs between individuals, the study deeply sequenced the blood TCR repertoires of several healthy adults. Different laboratories and diverse techniques were used to prepare libraries and sequence TCR repertoires, to increase sequencing depth and limit assay-specific biases. For each donor, CD4 naive and CD4 memory were each given three plates, CD8 naive was given two plates, and CD8 memory was given one plate. Leukapheresis yielded between about 0.9 and 9 billion PBMCs per donor. Overall study results and their limits: Sharing across a few donors was observed for around 4.8% of naive CD4, under 4% of naive CD8, 2% to 2.5% of memory CD4, and about 0.38% of memory CD8 clonotypes. Clonotypes shared by all four sorted-subset donors showed higher generation probabilities than non-shared clonotypes. Incomplete sequencing was indicated by rarefaction of sorted-subset datasets, despite the large sequencing depth. Because the study included only a small number of donors, the genetic and exposure-history diversity represented was limited. Based on pairwise subsampling, the degree of clonotype sharing among donors was expected to be affected by sequencing depth. Sampling was restricted to blood, and TCR repertoires in tissues likely differ from the TCR repertoires found in blood. Naive subsets generally had larger estimated clonotype richness than memory subsets.

Using the deep immunoSEQ assay, multiplex PCR amplified TCR CDR3 regions from genomic DNA. Extracted genomic DNA from each cell subset was distributed evenly across all wells of several immunoSEQ 96-well plates, and each plate was treated as a replicate. For sorted subsets, each replicate PCR was loaded with around 200 ng genomic DNA, equivalent to 30,000 to 35,000 T cell genomes. Purified libraries were measured with a Qubit 3.0 fluorometer, size-checked on a Bioanalyzer 2100, and measured again with the KAPA Library Quantification kit. Every immunoSEQ 96-well plate was sequenced on a dedicated single-read 150-cycle Illumina NextSeq 550 flow cell. The paper's data handling went like this. Because the immunoSEQ output held only junctional sequences and lacked quality scores, the filtering could not match the filtering applied to full-length reads. Sequences were annotated with PyIR, a Python wrapper for IgBLAST v1.9, and V/J genes and CDR3 were assigned using IMGT germline references. Any read was removed if the V/J assignment was weak (E-value above 1e-6), the CDR3 was missing, or the read contained stop codons, out-of-frame junctions, or ambiguous translated residues. V3J clonotypes were defined as sequences sharing an identical inferred V gene, J gene, and CDR3 amino acid sequence. Percentage overlap between repertoires was computed as shared unique clonotypes divided by the size of the smaller repertoire. Richness of each repertoire was evaluated using RTK rarefaction, the Chao1 estimator, and Recon v2.1 estimates of unobserved clonotypes. OLGA was used to compute generation probabilities for all TCRbeta clonotypes that the gDNA method yielded from several donors. TCRdb took this table from immuneACCESS and kept in-frame rearrangements with V and J called. Such tables lack part of the clones; where checked against another copy, unresolved V genes explain under half of the gap, and the rest is unexplained. V, J and clone size reflect that table, while D and trimming were determined from the DNA. Recorded for this sample are 780,000 or so clones; 55% to 80% of them occurred a single time. Together, the top ten hold under 2% of the sample.

V was cut back by 6 bases and J by 3 bases, leaving a gap of 14 bases between them. Taken from the germline V gene, the CDR1 and CDR2 loops are SNHLY and FYNNEI. The CDR3 spans 15 residues, from the cysteine through the phenylalanine. Only the CDR3 DNA stays, 45 bases, in frame from base 1. The donors were healthy, HIV-negative adults who had no recently reported acute infections or vaccinations. Only Caucasian adults living in Nashville, Tennessee, USA were represented among the donors. CD4+ T cells were enriched through magnetic negative selection, after which naive cells were positively selected on CD45RA and the remaining negative fraction served as the memory subset. After blood collection by leukapheresis, PBMCs were isolated using Ficoll-Histopaque density gradient centrifugation and then cryopreserved in the vapor phase of liquid nitrogen. Analytical flow cytometry was used to check the purity and quantity of every magnetically sorted T cell population. From each sorted fraction, genomic DNA was isolated and quantified by UV absorbance on a Nanodrop 2000c.

The clonotype comes from a woman aged 30 to 39 in good health. The sequencing sample was made of memory CD4+ T cells sorted from blood. The sample's cell subset or site label, in plain terms: CD45RA-negative fraction. The chain is encoded by TRBV2 joined to TRBJ2-2; the D segment cannot be called with confidence. CDR3 sequence: CASRKTSRDTGELFF. The DNA sequence is given as TGTGCCAGCAGGAAGACATCTCGGGACACCGGGGAGCTGTTTTTT.